The 14 T cell receptor beta chains given below trace back to one sample, sequenced in a study of T cell repertoires in cytomegalovirus infection. No antigen is known for these receptors. TCRdb re-called the reads through MiXCR, storing one row per CDR3 protein. Among fewer than 1,000,000 distinct CDR3 sequences listed, roughly 30% were seen once. Sequenced material: cultured CD8+ T cells from PBMCs, taken from culture after CMV antigen stimulation. The origin of the receptors is a human donor in good health (CMV status not recorded). Some clones in this sample may be carry-over from other donors' samples.

This clonotype was detected once. Possible read error: a much larger clone is one base away. The chain recombines TRBV7-9 with TRBJ1-2; unclear D gene. Trimming took off 5 bases at V and 6 bases at J, with 13 bases between the two ends. The CDR3 runs 13 residues. The germline gives CDR1 SEHNR, CDR2 FQNEAQ (reference sequence). The chain's CDR3 is CASSRMGDHGYTF. The CDR3 region has the DNA TGTGCCAGCAGCCGTATGGGAGATCATGGCTACACCTTC.

On this clonotype: Mismatch with germline at one junction end may stem from a read error. V is TRBV7-7 and J is TRBJ2-5; TRBD2 might be the D (7 bases). Germline lookup yields CDR1 SSHAT and CDR2 FNYEAQ (reference sequence). The CDR3 is 16 amino acids. The CDR3 DNA sequence: TGTGCTAGCAGCTCCCCCCCCGGGGGGCCGGGGGAGACCCAGTACTTC. It encodes CASSSPPGGPGETQYF.

The table lists this clonotype with many counts. The V call is TRBV12-3 or TRBV12-4, the J call TRBJ2-4; maybe TRBD2 (7 bases). Trimming pared 6 bases from V and 6 bases from J, leaving 24 bases between. The CDR3 extends over 17 amino acids. The CDR3 is CASSPPTGRGRGNIQYF. DNA for the CDR3: TGTGCCAGCAGCCCACCCACAGGGAGGGGACGCGGAAACATTCAGTACTTC.

This sequence joins TRBV4-1 and TRBJ2-7; possibly TRBD1 for D (5 bases). CDR3 length: 15 amino acids. V lost 0 bases and J lost 1, with 10 bases in between. Germline V lookup: CDR1 MGHRA, CDR2 YSYEKL. CDR3 sequence reads: CASSQDIGVSYEQYF. In DNA, the CDR3 is TGCGCCAGCAGCCAAGATATAGGGGTGTCCTACGAGCAGTACTTC.

The V call is TRBV2, the J call TRBJ2-2, with a tentative D call TRBD2 (6 bases). The CDR3 runs to 17 residues. Germline CDR1 is SNHLY and CDR2 is FYNNEI. Trimming stripped 8 bases from V and 4 bases from J, with 23 bases between. CDR3 protein: CASEKGRTKPFTGELFF. DNA for the CDR3: TGTGCCAGCGAAAAAGGGAGGACTAAACCTTTCACCGGGGAGCTGTTTTTT.

This clonotype has a handful of counts. The V call is TRBV7-6, the J call TRBJ2-2, with TRBD1 matching over 12 bases. With V trimmed by 4 bases and J by 6 bases, 12 bases remained unmatched. From germline, CDR1 is SGHVS and CDR2 FNYEAQ. The CDR3 extends over 18 amino acids. The CDR3 nucleotides read TGTGCCAGCAGCTCTCCTCCGGGACAGGGGGCGGTGCCCGGGGAGCTGTTTTTT. The encoded protein is CASSSPPGQGAVPGELFF.

This clonotype was observed at least ten times. The V gene is TRBV7-8, the J gene TRBJ1-4, with D possibly TRBD1 on 5 matching bases. There are 17 residues in the CDR3. V was shortened by 1 base and J by 7 bases, with 19 bases between the two germline ends. CDR1 is SGHVS, CDR2 FQNEAQ, per germline. The CDR3 is CASSLVRVDSPSEKLFF. The CDR3 nucleotides read TGTGCCAGCAGCTTAGTCCGGGTCGACAGTCCTAGTGAAAAACTGTTTTTT.

CDR3 loop: CASSQVLGGNDQPQHF. DNA of the CDR3: TGTGCCAGCAGCCAAGTGTTAGGGGGGAACGATCAGCCCCAGCATTTT. The V and J genes are TRBV4-2 and TRBJ1-5, with D possibly matching TRBD1 (6 bases). Trimming stripped 1 base from V and 5 bases from J, with 15 bases between. CDR3 length: 16 amino acids. CDR1 LGHNA and CDR2 YNFKEQ come from the germline V gene.

This clonotype was recorded a few times. The rearrangement joins TRBV6-1 to TRBJ2-2, with D uncertain. V shed 2 bases and J shed 5 bases, with 15 bases lying between them. Germline lookup yields CDR1 MNHNS and CDR2 SASEGT. The CDR3 totals 16 residues. The CDR3 region has the DNA TGTGCCAGCAGTGAAACTGAAAGGATGGTAACCGGGGAGCTGTTTTTT. Residues: CASSETERMVTGELFF.

This clonotype was seen a handful of times. The chain has TRBV4-3 and TRBJ1-3, with 7 nucleotides matching TRBD1. This CDR3 region has 16 residues. Germline V gives CDR1 LGHNA, CDR2 YSLEER. V was clipped by 3 bases and J by 6 bases; unmatched bases: 11. The CDR3 nucleotides read TGCGCCAGCAGCCACGTTACAGGGGATCCTGAAAACACCATATATTTT. This translates into CASSHVTGDPENTIYF.

This chain uses TRBV4-1 with TRBJ1-2; D ambiguous. Germline assignment: CDR1 MGHRA and CDR2 YSYEKL. CDR3 length equals 13 residues. Trimming stripped 1 base from V and 7 bases from J, with 10 bases between. CDR3 protein: CASSQVGEVGYTF. The CDR3 nucleotides read TGCGCCAGCAGCCAAGTTGGGGAAGTTGGCTACACCTTC.

Ten or more counts support this clonotype. The gene calls are TRBV7-3 and TRBJ1-2, with D unclear. Germline V gene data show CDR1 as SGHTA and CDR2 as FQGTGA. There are 14 residues in the CDR3. The V gene lost 2 bases and the J gene lost 4 bases, with 11 bases spanning the gap. CDR3 loop: CASSLGVGGYGYTF. As DNA, the CDR3 is TGTGCCAGCAGCTTAGGGGTGGGCGGCTATGGCTACACCTTC.

Only a few counts were recorded for this clonotype. V is TRBV4-2 and J is TRBJ2-2, with D possibly matching TRBD2 (6 bases). This CDR3 spans 15 amino acids. Germline CDR1 and CDR2: LGHNA and YNFKEQ. The V end lost 0 bases, the J end lost 7 bases, and 12 bases lay between the germline ends. The CDR3 coding sequence is TGTGCCAGCAGCCAAGAACAGTGGGGGGACGGGGAGCTGTTTTTT. It codes for CASSQEQWGDGELFF.

The V gene is TRBV2, the J gene TRBJ1-2; 7 bases fit TRBD1. This CDR3 has 16 amino acids. V dropped 2 bases and J dropped 4; count of bases not matched to a gene: 10. CDR1 SNHLY and CDR2 FYNNEI come from the germline V gene. In nucleotides, the CDR3 is TGTGCCAGCAGTGAACCAGACCAGGGGGGGACCTATGGCTACACCTTC. Its protein product is CASSEPDQGGTYGYTF.